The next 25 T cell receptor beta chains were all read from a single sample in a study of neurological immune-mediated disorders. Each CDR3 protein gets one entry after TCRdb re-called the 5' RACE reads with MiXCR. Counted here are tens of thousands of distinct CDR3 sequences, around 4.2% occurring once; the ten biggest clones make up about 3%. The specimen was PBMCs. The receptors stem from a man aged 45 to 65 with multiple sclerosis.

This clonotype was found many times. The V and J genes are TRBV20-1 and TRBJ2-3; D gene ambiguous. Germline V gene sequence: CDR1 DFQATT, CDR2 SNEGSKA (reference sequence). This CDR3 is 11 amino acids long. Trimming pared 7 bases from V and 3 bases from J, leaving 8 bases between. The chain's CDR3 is CSVAGTDTQYF. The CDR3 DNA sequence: TGCAGTGTAGCCGGAACAGATACGCAGTATTTT.

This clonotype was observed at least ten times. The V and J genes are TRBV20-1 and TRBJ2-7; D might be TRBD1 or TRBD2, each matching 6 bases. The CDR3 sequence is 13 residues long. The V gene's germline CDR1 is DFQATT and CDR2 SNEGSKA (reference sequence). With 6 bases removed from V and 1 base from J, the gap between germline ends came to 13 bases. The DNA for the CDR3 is TGCAGTGCCCGGGGGACAAAGTCCTACGAGCAGTACTTC. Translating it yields CSARGTKSYEQYF.

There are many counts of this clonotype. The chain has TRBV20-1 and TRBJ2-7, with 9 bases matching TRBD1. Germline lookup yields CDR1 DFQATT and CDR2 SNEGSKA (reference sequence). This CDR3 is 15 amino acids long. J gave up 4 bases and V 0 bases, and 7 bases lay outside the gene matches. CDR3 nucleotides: TGCAGTGCTAGAGATTCGGGACAGGGAGGGTACGAGCAGTACTTC. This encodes CSARDSGQGGYEQYF.

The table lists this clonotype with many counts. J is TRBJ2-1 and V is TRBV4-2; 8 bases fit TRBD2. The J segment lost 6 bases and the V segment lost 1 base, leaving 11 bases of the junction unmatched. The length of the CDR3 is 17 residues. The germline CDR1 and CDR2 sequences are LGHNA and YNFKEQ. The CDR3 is CASSQVSGRGASNEQFF. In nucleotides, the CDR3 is TGTGCCAGCAGCCAAGTATCGGGGCGGGGGGCAAGCAATGAGCAGTTCTTC.

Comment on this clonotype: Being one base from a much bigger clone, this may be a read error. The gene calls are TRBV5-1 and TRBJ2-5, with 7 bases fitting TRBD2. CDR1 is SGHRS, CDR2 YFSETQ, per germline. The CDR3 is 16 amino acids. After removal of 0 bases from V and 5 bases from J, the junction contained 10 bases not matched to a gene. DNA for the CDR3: TGCGCCAGCAGCTTGGCGGCGGGGGAATCTCTGGAGACCCAGTACTTC. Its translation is CASSLAAGESLETQYF.

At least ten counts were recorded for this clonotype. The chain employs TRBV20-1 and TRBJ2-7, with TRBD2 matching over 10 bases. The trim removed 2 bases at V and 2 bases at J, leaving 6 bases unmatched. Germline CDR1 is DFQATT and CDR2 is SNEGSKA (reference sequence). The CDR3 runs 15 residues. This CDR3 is CSARPRTSGTYEQYF. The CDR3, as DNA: TGCAGTGCTAGACCTAGGACTAGCGGAACCTACGAGCAGTACTTC.

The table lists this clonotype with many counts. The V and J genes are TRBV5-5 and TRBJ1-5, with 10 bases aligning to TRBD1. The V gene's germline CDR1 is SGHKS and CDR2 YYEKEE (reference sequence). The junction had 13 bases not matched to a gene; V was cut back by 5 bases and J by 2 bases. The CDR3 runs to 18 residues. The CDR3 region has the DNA TGTGCCAGCAGTCGTCGAGGACAGGGGGAATTGGGCAATCAGCCCCAGCATTTT. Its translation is CASSRRGQGELGNQPQHF.

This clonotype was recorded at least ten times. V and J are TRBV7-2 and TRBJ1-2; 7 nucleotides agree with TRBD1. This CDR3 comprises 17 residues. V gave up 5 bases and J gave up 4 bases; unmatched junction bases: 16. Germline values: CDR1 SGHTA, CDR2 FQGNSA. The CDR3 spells CASSRGARQGVSYGYTF. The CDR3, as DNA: TGTGCCAGCAGCCGTGGGGCCCGACAGGGAGTGTCCTATGGCTACACCTTC.

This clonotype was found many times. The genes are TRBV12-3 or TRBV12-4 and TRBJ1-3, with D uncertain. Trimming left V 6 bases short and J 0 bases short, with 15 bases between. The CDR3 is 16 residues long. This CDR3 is CASSWGGGNSGNTIYF. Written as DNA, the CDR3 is TGTGCCAGCAGCTGGGGTGGCGGAAACTCTGGAAACACCATATATTTT.

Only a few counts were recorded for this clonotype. CDR3 residues: CASSQAIRYNEQFF. The DNA of the CDR3 is TGTGCCAGCAGCCAAGCAATTAGGTACAATGAGCAGTTCTTC. The chain uses TRBV3-1 and TRBJ2-1; no reliable D call. Germline CDR1 LGHDT, CDR2 YNNKEL (reference sequence). V gave up 1 base and J gave up 4 bases, with 8 bases separating them. The CDR3 covers 14 residues.

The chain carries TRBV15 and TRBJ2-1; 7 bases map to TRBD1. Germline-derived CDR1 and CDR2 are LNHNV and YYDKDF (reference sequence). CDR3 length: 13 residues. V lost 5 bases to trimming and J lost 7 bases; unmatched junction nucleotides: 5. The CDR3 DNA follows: TGTGCCACCAGCCGCCGACAGGGTAATGAGCAGTTCTTC. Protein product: CATSRRQGNEQFF.

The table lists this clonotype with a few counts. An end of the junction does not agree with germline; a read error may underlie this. CDR3 amino acids: CSARDFGSQVYNSPLNF. CDR3 bases: TGCAGTGCTAGAGATTTTGGATCCCAGGTCTATAATTCACCCCTCAACTTT. V is TRBV20-1 and J is TRBJ1-6; D is unresolved. Germline assignment: CDR1 DFQATT and CDR2 SNEGSKA (reference sequence). The CDR3 length is 17 residues.

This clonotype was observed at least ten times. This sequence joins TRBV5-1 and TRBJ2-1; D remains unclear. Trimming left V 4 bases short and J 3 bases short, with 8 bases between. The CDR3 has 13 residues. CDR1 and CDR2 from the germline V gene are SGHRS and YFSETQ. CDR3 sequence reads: CASSPEGYNEQFF. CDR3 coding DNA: TGCGCCAGCAGCCCTGAAGGCTACAATGAGCAGTTCTTC.

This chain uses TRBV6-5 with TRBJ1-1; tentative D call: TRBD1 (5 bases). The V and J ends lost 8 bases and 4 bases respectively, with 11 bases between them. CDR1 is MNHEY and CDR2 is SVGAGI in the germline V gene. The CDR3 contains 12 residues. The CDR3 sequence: CASRGWSTEAFF. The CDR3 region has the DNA TGTGCCAGCCGGGGCTGGAGCACTGAAGCTTTCTTT.

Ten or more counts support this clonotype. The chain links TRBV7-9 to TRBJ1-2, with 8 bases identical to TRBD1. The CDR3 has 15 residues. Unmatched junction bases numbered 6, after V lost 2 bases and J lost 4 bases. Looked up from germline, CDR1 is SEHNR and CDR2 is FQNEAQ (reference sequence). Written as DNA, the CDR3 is TGTGCCAGCAGCTTATCGTGGGACAGGCCCTATGGCTACACCTTC. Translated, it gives CASSLSWDRPYGYTF. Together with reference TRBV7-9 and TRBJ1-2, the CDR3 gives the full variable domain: DTGVSQNPRHKITKRGQNVTFRCDPISEHNRLYWYRQTLGQGPEFLTYFQNEAQLEKSRLLSDRFSAERPKGSFSTLEIQRTEQGDSAMYLCASSLSWDRPYGYTFGSGTRLTVV.

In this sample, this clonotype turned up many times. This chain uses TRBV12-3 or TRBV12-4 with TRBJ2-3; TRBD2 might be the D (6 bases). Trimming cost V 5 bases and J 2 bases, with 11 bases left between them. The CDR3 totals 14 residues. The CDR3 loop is CASSPRDFTDTQYF. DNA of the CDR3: TGTGCCAGCAGTCCCCGGGACTTCACAGATACGCAGTATTTT.

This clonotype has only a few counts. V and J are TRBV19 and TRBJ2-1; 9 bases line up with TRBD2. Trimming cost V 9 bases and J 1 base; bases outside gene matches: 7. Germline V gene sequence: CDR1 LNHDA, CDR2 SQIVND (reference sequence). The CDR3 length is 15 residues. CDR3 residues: CARPRAGGSYNEQFF. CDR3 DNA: TGTGCCAGGCCCCGGGCGGGAGGGTCCTACAATGAGCAGTTCTTC.

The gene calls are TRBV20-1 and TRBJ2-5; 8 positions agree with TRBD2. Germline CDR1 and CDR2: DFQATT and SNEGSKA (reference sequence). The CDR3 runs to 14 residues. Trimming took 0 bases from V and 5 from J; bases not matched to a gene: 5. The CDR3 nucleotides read TGCAGTGCTAGAGATACGGGGGGGGCGGAGACCCAGTACTTC. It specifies CSARDTGGAETQYF.

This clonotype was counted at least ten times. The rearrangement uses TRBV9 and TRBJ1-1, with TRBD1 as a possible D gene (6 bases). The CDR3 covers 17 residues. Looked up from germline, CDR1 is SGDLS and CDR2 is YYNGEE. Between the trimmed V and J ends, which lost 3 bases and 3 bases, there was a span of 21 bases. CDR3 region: CASSANPEGVGDTEAFF. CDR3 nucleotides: TGTGCCAGCAGCGCCAACCCCGAGGGGGTCGGTGACACTGAAGCTTTCTTT. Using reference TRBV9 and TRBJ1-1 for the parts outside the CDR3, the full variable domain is DSGVTQTPKHLITATGQRVTLRCSPRSGDLSVYWYQQSLDQGLQFLIQYYNGEERAKGNILERFSAQQFPDLHSELNLSSLELGDSALYFCASSANPEGVGDTEAFFGQGTRLTVV.

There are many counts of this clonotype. The CDR3: CASSRRETNSPLHF. The CDR3 nucleotides are TGTGCCAGTAGTCGCCGGGAAACTAATTCACCCCTCCACTTT. V is TRBV19 and J is TRBJ1-6; no clear D. Germline V lookup: CDR1 LNHDA, CDR2 SQIVND (reference sequence). This CDR3 region has 14 residues. Trimming took 5 bases from V and 6 from J, leaving 11 bases between them.

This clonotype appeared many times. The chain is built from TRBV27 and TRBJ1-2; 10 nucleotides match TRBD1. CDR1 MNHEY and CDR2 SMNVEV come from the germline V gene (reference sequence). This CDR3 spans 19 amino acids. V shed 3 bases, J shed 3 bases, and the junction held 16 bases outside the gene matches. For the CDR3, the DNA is TGTGCCAGCAGTTTTGTGGGAGACAGGGGGCTTAAAGGAGACTATGGCTACACCTTC. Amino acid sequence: CASSFVGDRGLKGDYGYTF.

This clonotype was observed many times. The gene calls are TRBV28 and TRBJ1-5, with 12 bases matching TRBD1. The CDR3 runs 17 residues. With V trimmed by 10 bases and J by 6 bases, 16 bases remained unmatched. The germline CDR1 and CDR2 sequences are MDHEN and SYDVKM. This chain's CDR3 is CATRPPGRDRGLQPQHF. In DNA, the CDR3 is TGTGCCACACGGCCCCCAGGCCGGGACAGGGGGCTTCAGCCCCAGCATTTT.

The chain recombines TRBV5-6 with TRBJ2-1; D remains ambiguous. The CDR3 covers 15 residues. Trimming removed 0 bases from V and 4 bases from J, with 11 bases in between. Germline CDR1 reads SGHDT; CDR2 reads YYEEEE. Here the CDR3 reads CASSLGGAPYNEQFF. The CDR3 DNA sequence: TGTGCCAGCAGCTTGGGTGGCGCCCCTTACAATGAGCAGTTCTTC.

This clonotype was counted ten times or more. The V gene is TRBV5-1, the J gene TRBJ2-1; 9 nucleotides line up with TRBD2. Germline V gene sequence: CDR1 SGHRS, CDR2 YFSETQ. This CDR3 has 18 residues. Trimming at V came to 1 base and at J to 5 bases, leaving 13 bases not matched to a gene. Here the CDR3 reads CASSLSPGGGESHNEQFF. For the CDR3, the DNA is TGCGCCAGCAGCTTGTCCCCCGGCGGGGGGGAGAGTCACAATGAGCAGTTCTTC.

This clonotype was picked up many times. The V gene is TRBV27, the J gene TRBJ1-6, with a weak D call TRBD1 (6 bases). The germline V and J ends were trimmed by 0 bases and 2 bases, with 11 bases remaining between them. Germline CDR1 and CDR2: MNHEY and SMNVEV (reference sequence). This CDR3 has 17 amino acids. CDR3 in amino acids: CASSLSWTVTYNSPLHF. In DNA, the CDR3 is TGTGCCAGCAGTTTATCTTGGACAGTCACCTATAATTCACCCCTCCACTTT.